The source of this T cell receptor (beta chain) is a study of post-analysis software for immune sequencing data. About the study: Both relapsing-remitting and secondary progressive multiple sclerosis featured among the disease courses, as did progressive-relapsing multiple sclerosis. General study findings and limits: Among multiple sclerosis patients, normalized Chao1 diversity was significantly below that of controls. Higher frequency in patients than in controls was seen for roughly 5 TRBV segments, with TRBV5-6, TRBV5-1 and TRBV20-1 among them. Co-batched samples clustered tightly together by F measure.

The V and J ends lost 4 bases and 10 bases respectively, with 17 bases between them. Germline V gives CDR1 KGHSH, CDR2 LQKENI. The CDR3 loop spans 13 amino acids. For this clonotype: Its antigen is undetermined.

TCR beta cDNA libraries included unique molecular identifiers. T cells numbering about 0.95 to 10 million gave rise to about 490,000 cDNA molecules. TCRdb analysed the PCR reads with MiXCR anew, one entry per CDR3 protein. This sample yields about 820,000 distinct CDR3 sequences, of which around 53% are seen a single time; approximately 4.3% belongs to the top ten. The chain combines TRBV18 with TRBJ2-7; D may correspond to TRBD1 or TRBD2 (5 bases each). The sequence was obtained from a girl aged 10 to 17 with multiple sclerosis. The sequenced sample consisted of blood. The CDR3 protein is CASSRGDVTDQYF. CDR3 bases: TGTGCCAGCTCACGAGGGGATGTTACGGACCAGTACTTC.